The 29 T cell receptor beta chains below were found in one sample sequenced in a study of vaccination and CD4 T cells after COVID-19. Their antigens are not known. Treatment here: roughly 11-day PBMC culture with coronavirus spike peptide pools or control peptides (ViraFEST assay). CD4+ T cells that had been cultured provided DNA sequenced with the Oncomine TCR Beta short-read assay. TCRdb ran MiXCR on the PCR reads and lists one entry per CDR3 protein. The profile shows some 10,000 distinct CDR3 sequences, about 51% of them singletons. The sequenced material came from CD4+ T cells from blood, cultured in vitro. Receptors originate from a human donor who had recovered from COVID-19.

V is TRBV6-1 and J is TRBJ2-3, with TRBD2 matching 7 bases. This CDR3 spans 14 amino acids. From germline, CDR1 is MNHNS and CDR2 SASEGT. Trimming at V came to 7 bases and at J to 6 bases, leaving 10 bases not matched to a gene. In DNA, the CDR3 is TGTGCCAGCACCACCGGACTAGTCCCTGATACGCAGTATTTT. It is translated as CASTTGLVPDTQYF.

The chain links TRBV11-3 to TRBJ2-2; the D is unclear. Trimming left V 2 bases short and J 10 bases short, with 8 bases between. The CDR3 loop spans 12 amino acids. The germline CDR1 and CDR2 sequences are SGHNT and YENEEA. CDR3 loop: CASSLNAAELFF. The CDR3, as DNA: TGTGCCAGCAGCTTAAATGCCGCGGAGCTGTTTTTT.

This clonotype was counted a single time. The CDR3 sequence: CASSQEEGIRGVNSYEQYF. CDR3 in DNA: TGCGCCAGCAGCCAAGAAGAGGGGATTCGTGGGGTTAACTCCTACGAGCAGTACTTC. The chain combines TRBV4-1 with TRBJ2-7, with D possibly being TRBD1 or TRBD2 (5 bases each). The ends were cut back, 0 bases at V and 0 bases at J, with 21 bases in the middle. CDR1 is MGHRA, CDR2 YSYEKL, per germline. The length of the CDR3 is 19 residues.

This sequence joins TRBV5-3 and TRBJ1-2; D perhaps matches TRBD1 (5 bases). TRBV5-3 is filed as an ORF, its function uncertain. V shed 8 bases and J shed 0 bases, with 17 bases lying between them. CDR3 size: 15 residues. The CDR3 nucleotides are TGTGCCAGCAGGGTACAGACAGCAGCTAACTATGGCTACACCTTC. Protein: CASRVQTAANYGYTF.

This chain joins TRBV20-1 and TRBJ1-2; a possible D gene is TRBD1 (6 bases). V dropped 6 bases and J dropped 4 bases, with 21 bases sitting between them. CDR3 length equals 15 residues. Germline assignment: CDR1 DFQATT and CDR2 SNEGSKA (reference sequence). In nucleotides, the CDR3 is TGCAGTGCCGCCGGGGGGCGCCGGAGTACCTATGGCTACACCTTC. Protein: CSAAGGRRSTYGYTF.

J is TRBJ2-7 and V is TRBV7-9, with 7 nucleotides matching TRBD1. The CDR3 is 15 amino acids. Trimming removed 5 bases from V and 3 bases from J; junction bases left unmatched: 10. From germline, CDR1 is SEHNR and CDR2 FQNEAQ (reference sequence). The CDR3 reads CASSPGKGALYEQYF. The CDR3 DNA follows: TGTGCCAGCAGCCCCGGGAAGGGGGCCCTCTACGAGCAGTACTTC.

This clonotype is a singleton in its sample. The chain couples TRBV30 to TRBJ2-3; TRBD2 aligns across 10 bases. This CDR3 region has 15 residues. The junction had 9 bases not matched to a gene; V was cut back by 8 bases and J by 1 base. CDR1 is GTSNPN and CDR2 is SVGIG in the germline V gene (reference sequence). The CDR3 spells CARTRTSGGTDTQYF. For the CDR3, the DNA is TGTGCCCGAACCCGAACTAGCGGGGGCACAGATACGCAGTATTTT.

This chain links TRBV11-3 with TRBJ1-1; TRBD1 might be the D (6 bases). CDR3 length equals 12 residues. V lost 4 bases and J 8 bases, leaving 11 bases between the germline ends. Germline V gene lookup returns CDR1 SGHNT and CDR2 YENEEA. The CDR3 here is CASSYSGTEAFF. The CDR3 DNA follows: TGTGCCAGCAGCTATTCCGGGACAGAAGCTTTCTTT. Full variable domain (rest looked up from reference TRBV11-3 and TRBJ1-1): EAGVVQSPRYKIIEKKQPVAFWCNPISGHNTLYWYLQNLGQGPELLIRYENEEAVDDSQLPKDRFSAERLKGVDSTLKIQPAELGDSAVYLCASSYSGTEAFFGQGTRLTVV.

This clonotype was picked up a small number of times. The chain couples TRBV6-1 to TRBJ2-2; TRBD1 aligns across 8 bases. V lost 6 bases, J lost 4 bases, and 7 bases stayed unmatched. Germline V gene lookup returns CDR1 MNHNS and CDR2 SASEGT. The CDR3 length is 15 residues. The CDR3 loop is CASRLYRGSTGELFF. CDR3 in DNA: TGTGCCAGCAGATTATACAGGGGGAGCACCGGGGAGCTGTTTTTT.

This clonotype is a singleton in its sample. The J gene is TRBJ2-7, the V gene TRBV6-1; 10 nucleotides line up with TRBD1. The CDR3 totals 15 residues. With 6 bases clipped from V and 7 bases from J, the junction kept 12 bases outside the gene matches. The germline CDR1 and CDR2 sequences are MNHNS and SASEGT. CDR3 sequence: CASRRDRGDTREQYF. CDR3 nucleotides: TGTGCCAGCAGACGGGACAGGGGCGACACACGGGAGCAGTACTTC.

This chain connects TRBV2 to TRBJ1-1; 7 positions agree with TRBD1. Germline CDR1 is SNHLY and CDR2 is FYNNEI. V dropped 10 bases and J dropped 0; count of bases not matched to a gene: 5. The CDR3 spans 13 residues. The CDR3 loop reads CATGGQLNTEAFF. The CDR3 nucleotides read TGTGCCACCGGGGGACAGTTGAACACTGAAGCTTTCTTT.

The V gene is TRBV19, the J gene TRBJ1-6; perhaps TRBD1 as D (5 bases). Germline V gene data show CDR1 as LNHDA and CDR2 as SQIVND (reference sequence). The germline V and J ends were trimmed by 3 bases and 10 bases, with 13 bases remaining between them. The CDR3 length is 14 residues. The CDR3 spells CASSIQGSRSPLHF. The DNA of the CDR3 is TGTGCCAGTAGTATCCAGGGCTCGCGGTCACCCCTCCACTTT.

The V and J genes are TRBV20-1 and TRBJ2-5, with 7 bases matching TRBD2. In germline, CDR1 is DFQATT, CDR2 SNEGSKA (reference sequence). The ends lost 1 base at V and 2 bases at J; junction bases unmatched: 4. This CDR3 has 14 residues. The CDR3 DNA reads TGCAGTGCTAGAGTGGCGGGGGTACAAGAGACCCAGTACTTC. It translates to CSARVAGVQETQYF.

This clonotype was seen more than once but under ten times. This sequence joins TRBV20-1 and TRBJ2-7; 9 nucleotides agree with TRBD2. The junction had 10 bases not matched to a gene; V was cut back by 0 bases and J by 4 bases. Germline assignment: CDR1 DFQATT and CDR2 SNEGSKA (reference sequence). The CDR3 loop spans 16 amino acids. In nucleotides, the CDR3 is TGCAGTGCTAGAGAAGGTGGTAGCGGGAGAGTTTACGAGCAGTACTTC. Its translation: CSAREGGSGRVYEQYF.

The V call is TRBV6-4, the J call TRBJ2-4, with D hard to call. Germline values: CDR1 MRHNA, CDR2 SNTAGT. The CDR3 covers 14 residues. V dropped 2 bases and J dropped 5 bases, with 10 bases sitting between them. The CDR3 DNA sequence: TGTGCCAGCAGTGACAGGTCCGGAGAAAACATTCAGTACTTC. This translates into CASSDRSGENIQYF.

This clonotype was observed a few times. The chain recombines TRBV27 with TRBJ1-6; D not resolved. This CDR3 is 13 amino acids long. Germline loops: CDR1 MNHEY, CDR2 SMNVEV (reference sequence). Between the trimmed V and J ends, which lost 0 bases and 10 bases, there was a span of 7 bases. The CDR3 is CASSLSGNSPLHF. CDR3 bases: TGTGCCAGCAGTTTATCGGGAAACTCACCCCTCCACTTT.

CDR3 DNA sequence: TGTGCCAGCAGTTTACCCGCCGGATGGGGGTTGGTGACAGATACGCAGTATTTT. Protein: CASSLPAGWGLVTDTQYF. V gene TRBV28 combines with J gene TRBJ2-3; D is possibly TRBD1 or TRBD2 (5 bases each). The V gene lost 2 bases and the J gene lost 3 bases, with 21 bases spanning the gap. Germline loops: CDR1 MDHEN, CDR2 SYDVKM. CDR3 length: 18 residues.

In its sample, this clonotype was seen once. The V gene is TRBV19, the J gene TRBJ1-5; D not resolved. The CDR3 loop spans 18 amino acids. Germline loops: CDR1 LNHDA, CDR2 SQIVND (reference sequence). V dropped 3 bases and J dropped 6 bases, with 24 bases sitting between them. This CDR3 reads CASSMGFYTPREGQPQHF. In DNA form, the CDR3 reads TGTGCCAGTAGTATGGGGTTTTACACTCCCCGGGAGGGTCAGCCCCAGCATTTT.

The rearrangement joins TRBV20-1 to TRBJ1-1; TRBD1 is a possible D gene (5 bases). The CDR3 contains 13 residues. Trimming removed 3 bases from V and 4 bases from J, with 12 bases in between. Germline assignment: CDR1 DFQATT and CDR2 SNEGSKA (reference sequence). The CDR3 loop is CSASGLGGTEAFF. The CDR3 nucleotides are TGCAGTGCTAGCGGTTTGGGGGGCACTGAAGCTTTCTTT.

The CDR3 nucleotides are TGCGCCAGCAGCCAAGTAAGTGGGCAGAGCAATCAGCCCCAGCATTTT. This encodes CASSQVSGQSNQPQHF. The rearrangement joins TRBV4-1 to TRBJ1-5; no clear D gene. Germline CDR1 is MGHRA and CDR2 is YSYEKL. The V end was cut by 1 base, the J end by 1 base, with 11 bases between. The CDR3 has 16 residues.

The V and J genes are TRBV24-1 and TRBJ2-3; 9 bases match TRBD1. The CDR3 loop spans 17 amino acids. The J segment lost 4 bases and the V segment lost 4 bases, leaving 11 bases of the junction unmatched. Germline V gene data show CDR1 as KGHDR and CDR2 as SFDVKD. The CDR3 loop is CATSEYLGTGKADTQYF. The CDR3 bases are TGTGCCACCAGTGAGTACCTCGGGACAGGGAAGGCAGATACGCAGTATTTT.

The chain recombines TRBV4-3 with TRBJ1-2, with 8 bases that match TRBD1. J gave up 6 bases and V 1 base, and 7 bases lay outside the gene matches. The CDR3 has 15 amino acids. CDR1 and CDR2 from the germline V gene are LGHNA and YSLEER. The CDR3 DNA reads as TGCGCCAGCAGCCAAGGTGGTGGGACAGGCGATGGCTACACCTTC. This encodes CASSQGGGTGDGYTF.

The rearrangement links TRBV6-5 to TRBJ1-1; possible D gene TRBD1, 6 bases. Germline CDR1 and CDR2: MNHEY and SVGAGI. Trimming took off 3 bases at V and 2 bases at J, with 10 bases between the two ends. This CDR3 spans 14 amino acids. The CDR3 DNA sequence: TGTGCCAGCAGTTATCAACAGGGAAACACTGAAGCTTTCTTT. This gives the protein CASSYQQGNTEAFF.

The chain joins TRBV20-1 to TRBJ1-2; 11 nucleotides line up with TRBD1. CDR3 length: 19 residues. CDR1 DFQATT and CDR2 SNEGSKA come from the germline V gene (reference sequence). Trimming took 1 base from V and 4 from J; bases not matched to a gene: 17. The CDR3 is CSARVYPGQGAQSSYGYTF. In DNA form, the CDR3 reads TGCAGTGCTAGAGTTTACCCTGGACAGGGGGCGCAAAGTAGCTATGGCTACACCTTC.

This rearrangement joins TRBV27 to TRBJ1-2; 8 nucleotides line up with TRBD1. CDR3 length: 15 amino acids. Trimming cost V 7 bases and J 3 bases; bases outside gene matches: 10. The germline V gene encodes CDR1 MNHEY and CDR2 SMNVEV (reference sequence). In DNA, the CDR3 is TGTGCCAGCAAACCGGGACAGGAGAGATACTATGGCTACACCTTC. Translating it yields CASKPGQERYYGYTF.

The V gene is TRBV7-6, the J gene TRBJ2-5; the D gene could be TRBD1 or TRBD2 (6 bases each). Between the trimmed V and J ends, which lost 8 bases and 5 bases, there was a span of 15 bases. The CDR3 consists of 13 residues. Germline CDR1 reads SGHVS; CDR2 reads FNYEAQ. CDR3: CASQPGGRETQYF. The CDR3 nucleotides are TGTGCCAGCCAACCCGGGGGCAGGGAGACCCAGTACTTC.

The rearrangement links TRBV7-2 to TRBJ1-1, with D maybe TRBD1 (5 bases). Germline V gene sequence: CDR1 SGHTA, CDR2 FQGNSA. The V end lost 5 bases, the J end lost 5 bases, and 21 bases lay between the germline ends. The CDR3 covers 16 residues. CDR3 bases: TGTGCCAGCAGCCCGCGGCCGGGACGGATAGGGACTGAAGCTTTCTTT. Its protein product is CASSPRPGRIGTEAFF.

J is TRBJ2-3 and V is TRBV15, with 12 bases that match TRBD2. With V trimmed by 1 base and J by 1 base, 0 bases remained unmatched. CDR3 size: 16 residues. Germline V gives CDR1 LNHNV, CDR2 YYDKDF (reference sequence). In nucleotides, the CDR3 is TGTGCCACCAGCAGAGGACTAGCGGGGGGCACAGATACGCAGTATTTT. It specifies CATSRGLAGGTDTQYF.

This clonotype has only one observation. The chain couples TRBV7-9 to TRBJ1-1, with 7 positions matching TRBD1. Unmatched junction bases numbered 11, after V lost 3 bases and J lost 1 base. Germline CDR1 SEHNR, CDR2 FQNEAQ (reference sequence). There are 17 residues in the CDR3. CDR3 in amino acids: CASSLSGQRTGNTEAFF. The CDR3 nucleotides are TGTGCCAGCAGCTTGTCGGGACAGAGGACGGGGAACACTGAAGCTTTCTTT.